The clone carrying this T cell receptor (beta chain) was found a few times. The CDR3 length is 13 residues. The germline V gene has CDR1 KGHDR and CDR2 SFDVKD. The V and J ends lost 9 bases and 4 bases respectively, with 12 bases between them. This entry comes from a study of blood T cell repertoires in COVID-19. Study context: From T cells, B-cell-depleted T cells, or PBMCs came the material, which was cDNA or gDNA.

Study processing details: Nucleated cell counts were estimated from reference gene primer amplification. TCRdb's table, derived via immunoSEQ multiplex PCR, lists solely in-frame clones and lacks some. The V and J calls and clone size are taken from that table; D and trimming were inferred from the DNA. The data contain about 98,000 clones, over 75% of them singletons. The chain is built from TRBV24-1 and TRBJ1-5; D remains ambiguous. The TCR originated in a woman at least 80 years old with acute or convalescent COVID-19. Sequenced material: peripheral blood. In DNA, the CDR3 is TGTGCCACCGCCGGGAGCTTAAATCAGCCCCAGCATTTT. Its translation is CATAGSLNQPQHF.